What follows describes a single T cell receptor (beta chain). This clone was counted a single time. The clone's antigen remains unknown. No base qualities exist here, and no much larger clone lies one base off it. The source of the sample is a study of T cells in pancreatic ductal adenocarcinoma (dated by TCRdb to about 2017). Regarding the research as a whole: To learn about the adaptive T-cell response arising naturally, investigators profiled where tumor-infiltrating CD8+ T cells, together with suppressive cells, were located within resected pancreatic ductal adenocarcinoma, how abundant they were, and what qualities they showed.

The pancreatic ductal adenocarcinoma patients who were selected had gone through surgery without receiving any neoadjuvant therapy. Immediately after surgery, resected tumor tissue was collected into ice-cold media, and a portion of the resected tumor tissue was flash frozen for DNA and RNA. Using the DNeasy Blood and Tissue Kit with Proteinase K and RNase treatment, genomic DNA was extracted from 7 PBMC and 9 flash-frozen tumor specimens. Trimming accounts for 5 bases at V and 6 bases at J, while the number of junction bases matched to no gene is 7. CDR1 and CDR2 (MDHEN, SYDVKM) derive from the germline V gene. The CDR3, cysteine through phenylalanine, is 14 amino acids long. Only the CDR3 portion is preserved as DNA: 42 bases, with reading frame beginning at the first base. Summary of the overall study and its limitations: T-cell clonality did not differ significantly between tumor and blood, with mean clonality around 0.11 in tumors and around 0.071 in blood. More total productive templates and 8 to 9-fold more unique clonotypes were found in blood samples than in tumor samples. Because most pancreatic cancer patients present with inoperable disease, the resected cohort was biased toward the minority with early-stage disease. Tumor versus blood clonality comparisons may be biased because tumors are enriched in CD45RO+ effector rather than naive T cells, biasing toward lower diversity.

The immunoSEQ hsTCRB kit was used to amplify TCR beta CDR3 regions from genomic DNA. An Illumina HiSeq system was used for high-throughput TRB CDR3 sequencing. Turning to the authors' computational methods: The immunoSEQ software was used to analyze the sequencing reads, and any nonproductive sequences containing premature stops or frame-shifts were left out. To calculate repertoire clonality, Shannon entropy was normalized by log2 of the number of unique productive sequences, and that value was subtracted from one. The table was pulled from immuneACCESS by TCRdb, which kept in-frame rearrangements only. Such tables lose some clones; where checked, under half of the loss comes from unresolved V genes, and the rest has no known cause. That table is the source of V, J and clone size, and D and trimming were worked out from the DNA. Across this sample there are around 9,000 clones, with 60% to 80% seen only once. Clones ranked in the top ten supply roughly 27% of the sample.

The rearrangement joined TRBV28 to TRBJ2-3; 8 bases in the junction line up with TRBD2. The TCR comes from a human donor with pancreatic ductal adenocarcinoma. The specimen sequenced was pancreatic tumor tissue. The nucleotide sequence reads as follows: TGTGCCAGCAGTGGGGGACTAGTAAGGGATACGCAGTATTTT. This yields the protein CASSGGLVRDTQYF.